This TCR beta chain was found in a study of T-cell memory formation after mild COVID-19. About the study: There were largely donor-specific TCR clusters. Study-wide points: Contracting CD4+ clones lay largely in CM and EM, with CD8+ ones residing in EMRA. Second-wave clones that peaked on day 37 lacked confirmed SARS-CoV-2 specificity.

The CDR3 length is 13 residues. The germline V gene encodes CDR1 MNHEY and CDR2 SVGAGI. Trimming stripped 1 base from V and 4 bases from J, with 5 bases between. Worth noting for this clonotype: Its antigen remains unidentified.

TCRdb reprocessed the 5' RACE reads with MiXCR, giving one entry per CDR3 protein. Of around 180,000 distinct CDR3 sequences listed, roughly 20% are singletons. Sequencing input: PBMCs or a T cell subset sorted from them (not recorded which). The receptor was isolated from a man aged 18 to 30 who had mild COVID-19 (a few samples of this study predate the infection). Cell type and time point are not known. This sequence joins TRBV6-5 and TRBJ1-3; no firm D call. CDR3 residues: CASSYYSGNTIYF. The CDR3 bases are TGTGCCAGCAGTTACTACAGCGGAAACACCATATATTTT.